This T cell receptor beta chain was recorded in a study of cytomegalovirus exposure and HLA in healthy donors. Study-level results: In vitro confirmation showed three CMV-associated chains to be CMV antigen specific.

Germline lookup yields CDR1 SNHLY and CDR2 FYNNEI. The CDR3 covers 16 residues. Trimming stripped 6 bases from V and 0 bases from J, with 16 bases between. In regard to this clone: Its antigen is unknown.

The PCR employed 60 Vbeta primers together with 13 Jbeta primers. Some clones are missing from TCRdb's copy, which holds only in-frame ones; the method was immunoSEQ multiplex PCR. The sample comprises about 160,000 clones, about 65% of which are singletons, and around 6.9% rests with the top ten. The sequence came from a man between 40 and 49 years old in good health and CMV-seropositive. The material sequenced was PBMCs. The chain recombines TRBV2 with TRBJ2-3; tentative D call: TRBD2 (7 bases). The CDR3 protein is CASSYGGAPSTDTQYF. In DNA, the CDR3 is TGTGCCAGCAGCTATGGGGGGGCCCCTAGCACAGATACGCAGTATTTT.